The 28 T cell receptor beta chains reported below all come from one sample, sequenced in a study of cytomegalovirus exposure and HLA in healthy donors. 60 Vbeta and 13 Jbeta primers were used in PCR. The protocol was immunoSEQ multiplex PCR, while the TCRdb copy is restricted to in-frame clones and leaves out a portion. The sample holds more than 150,000 clones, more than 70% seen once. Specimen: PBMCs. These receptors were collected from a boy between 10 and 17 years old in good health and CMV-seronegative.

V gene TRBV2 combines with J gene TRBJ2-1; 12 nucleotides line up with TRBD2. The V gene's germline CDR1 is SNHLY and CDR2 FYNNEI. The length of the CDR3 is 17 residues. Unmatched junction bases numbered 15, after V lost 6 bases and J lost 9 bases. This chain's CDR3 is CASRDTLGLAGRSEQFF. In nucleotides, the CDR3 is TGTGCCAGCAGGGATACACTGGGACTAGCGGGTAGGTCTGAGCAGTTCTTC.

The V and J genes are TRBV7-8 and TRBJ2-3; no firm D call. V was pared by 5 bases and J by 2 bases, with 5 bases between. Germline V gives CDR1 SGHVS, CDR2 FQNEAQ. This CDR3 region has 12 residues. CDR3 DNA sequence: TGTGCCAGCAGCCCCTACACAGATACGCAGTATTTT. Translated, it gives CASSPYTDTQYF.

The rearrangement joins TRBV19 to TRBJ2-7; TRBD1 matches 9 bases. J was trimmed by 5 bases and V by 2 bases; bases with no gene match: 13. This CDR3 spans 17 amino acids. Germline CDR1 is LNHDA and CDR2 is SQIVND (reference sequence). The chain's CDR3 is CASSILAGQGGSDEQYF. The CDR3 DNA reads TGTGCCAGTAGTATACTTGCGGGACAGGGAGGTTCTGACGAGCAGTACTTC. The full variable domain, with the rest looked up from reference TRBV19 and TRBJ2-7, is DGGITQSPKYLFRKEGQNVTLSCEQNLNHDAMYWYRQDPGQGLRLIYYSQIVNDFQKGDIAEGYSVSREKKESFPLTVTSAQKNPTAFYLCASSILAGQGGSDEQYFGPGTRLTVT.

J is TRBJ1-5 and V is TRBV5-6; unclear D gene. This CDR3 is built from 15 residues. The germline gives CDR1 SGHDT, CDR2 YYEEEE. V lost 3 bases, J lost 2 bases, and 12 bases lay in between. CDR3 DNA: TGTGCCAGCAGCTCGGTCGCGAGGGGCAATCAGCCCCAGCATTTT. This sequence encodes CASSSVARGNQPQHF.

The chain couples TRBV18 to TRBJ2-7; 9 nucleotides align to TRBD1. The CDR3 covers 17 residues. J lost 4 bases, V lost 3 bases, and 13 bases had no gene match. Germline-derived CDR1 and CDR2 are KGHSH and LQKENI. The CDR3 bases are TGTGCCAGCTCACCCGGGGTCGGGACAGGGTATGTGTACGAGCAGTACTTC. This encodes CASSPGVGTGYVYEQYF.

This sequence joins TRBV7-2 and TRBJ1-3; 7 nucleotides line up with TRBD1. Germline V gene data show CDR1 as SGHTA and CDR2 as FQGNSA. There are 16 residues in the CDR3. The junction had 9 bases not matched to a gene; V was cut back by 5 bases and J by 2 bases. The CDR3: CASSPPDRKTGNTIYF. In DNA, the CDR3 is TGTGCCAGCAGCCCCCCGGACAGGAAAACTGGAAACACCATATATTTT.

The V and J genes are TRBV9 and TRBJ2-2; 12 positions match TRBD2. CDR3 length: 19 residues. The ends lost 1 base at V and 3 bases at J; junction bases unmatched: 10. Per the germline V gene, CDR1 is SGDLS and CDR2 is YYNGEE. The CDR3 loop is CASSVPRLAGGLDTGELFF. The CDR3 region has the DNA TGTGCCAGCAGCGTACCAAGGCTAGCGGGAGGGCTCGACACCGGGGAGCTGTTTTTT.

A note on this clone: The sample has other DNA sequences that encode this CDR3 too. This chain joins TRBV6-5 and TRBJ2-1; D might be TRBD1 (6 bases). Trimming removed 2 bases from V and 11 bases from J, with 10 bases in between. In germline, CDR1 is MNHEY, CDR2 SVGAGI. This CDR3 comprises 12 residues. The CDR3 DNA reads as TGTGCCAGCAGTTACCTACAGGGTAAGCAGTTCTTC. The encoded protein is CASSYLQGKQFF.

This sequence joins TRBV2 and TRBJ2-3; 8 bases are a match to TRBD2. V was pared by 6 bases and J by 1 base, with 9 bases of the junction left unmatched. The V gene's germline CDR1 is SNHLY and CDR2 FYNNEI. The CDR3 is 16 amino acids. CDR3 amino acids: CASRGFNGGGTDTQYF. The CDR3 DNA reads as TGTGCCAGCAGGGGCTTTAACGGGGGGGGCACAGATACGCAGTATTTT.

V usage is TRBV19 and J usage is TRBJ1-3, with a weak D call TRBD1 (5 bases). Germline V gene lookup returns CDR1 LNHDA and CDR2 SQIVND (reference sequence). This CDR3 is 15 amino acids long. Trimming removed 7 bases from V and 4 bases from J, with 17 bases in between. This CDR3 is CASTTLGGIGNTIYF. CDR3 nucleotide sequence: TGTGCCAGTACTACCCTCGGGGGTATCGGAAACACCATATATTTT.

The chain has TRBV5-8 and TRBJ2-3; tentative D call: TRBD2 (5 bases). The CDR3 spans 14 residues. V was cut by 0 bases and J by 4 bases, with 9 bases left in between. Germline V gene data show CDR1 as SGHTS and CDR2 as YDEGEE. The CDR3 reads CASSLVGVADTQYF. CDR3 coding DNA: TGTGCCAGCAGCTTGGTCGGGGTCGCAGATACGCAGTATTTT.

The chain employs TRBV5-5 and TRBJ2-7, with D uncertain. Germline V gives CDR1 SGHKS, CDR2 YYEKEE (reference sequence). V lost 4 bases, J lost 5 bases, and 10 bases lay in between. The CDR3 is 12 residues long. CDR3 in DNA: TGTGCCAGCAGCAAGAGGCTGGACGAGCAGTACTTC. This sequence encodes CASSKRLDEQYF.

This clone was detected once. The CDR3 bases are TGTGCCAGCAGCTTAGGAGGGTCGGGGTACGAGCAGTACTTC. Amino acid sequence: CASSLGGSGYEQYF. The rearrangement joins TRBV13 to TRBJ2-7; D is perhaps TRBD2 (5 bases). This CDR3 spans 14 amino acids. The V end lost 0 bases, the J end lost 4 bases, and 10 bases lay between the germline ends. The germline V gene has CDR1 PRHDT and CDR2 FYEKMQ (reference sequence).

The rearrangement joins TRBV6-5 to TRBJ2-7; 9 nucleotides agree with TRBD2. The junction had 2 bases not matched to a gene; V was cut back by 6 bases and J by 2 bases. Per the germline V gene, CDR1 is MNHEY and CDR2 is SVGAGI. CDR3 length: 13 residues. The CDR3 sequence is CASRRLAAYEQYF. In DNA form, the CDR3 reads TGTGCCAGCAGGAGACTAGCGGCCTACGAGCAGTACTTC.

A single count supports this clone. The rearrangement uses TRBV11-1 and TRBJ2-1; 9 nucleotides agree with TRBD1. CDR1 and CDR2 (germline): SGHAT, FQDESV (reference sequence). V was clipped by 5 bases and J by 5 bases; unmatched bases: 7. This CDR3 has 15 amino acids. The CDR3 loop reads CASSAGTGWDNEQFF. CDR3 nucleotide sequence: TGTGCCAGCAGCGCCGGGACAGGGTGGGACAATGAGCAGTTCTTC.

The chain has TRBV14 and TRBJ2-2; TRBD2 matches 11 bases. Germline V lookup: CDR1 SGHDN, CDR2 FVKESK. The V segment lost 0 bases and the J segment 6 bases; nucleotides outside the gene matches: 12. CDR3 length: 19 amino acids. CDR3 sequence reads: CASSQDRWSLLAGAGELFF. The CDR3, as DNA: TGTGCCAGCAGCCAAGATCGGTGGTCTCTACTAGCGGGAGCCGGGGAGCTGTTTTTT.

The chain couples TRBV27 to TRBJ1-6, with TRBD1 matching 9 bases. With V trimmed by 2 bases and J by 13 bases, 6 bases remained unmatched. The germline CDR1 and CDR2 sequences are MNHEY and SMNVEV (reference sequence). The CDR3 is 14 amino acids. CDR3 in amino acids: CASSLNPGQGPLHF. In DNA, the CDR3 is TGTGCCAGCAGTTTAAATCCGGGACAGGGTCCCCTCCACTTT.

J is TRBJ2-7 and V is TRBV5-4; 9 positions match TRBD2. CDR3 length: 15 amino acids. V shed 0 bases, J shed 3 bases, and the junction held 4 bases outside the gene matches. CDR1 SGHNT and CDR2 YYREEE come from the germline V gene (reference sequence). As DNA, the CDR3 is TGTGCCAGCAGCTTGGAGGGGCGGGGGGGCTACGAGCAGTACTTC. Translation: CASSLEGRGGYEQYF.

The table lists this clone with a few counts. This chain joins TRBV2 and TRBJ1-1; D call uncertain. V lost 8 bases and J lost 1, with 11 bases in between. The germline CDR1 and CDR2 sequences are SNHLY and FYNNEI. This CDR3 is 13 amino acids long. CDR3 DNA: TGTGCCAGCCAGGATGAAGCGAACACTGAAGCTTTCTTT. It yields the protein CASQDEANTEAFF.

The V call is TRBV9, the J call TRBJ1-2; no firm D call. Deletions cut 0 bases from V and 2 bases from J, with 8 bases between. CDR3 length: 14 amino acids. Germline V gene data show CDR1 as SGDLS and CDR2 as YYNGEE. CDR3: CASSVDNRNYGYTF. CDR3 nucleotide sequence: TGTGCCAGCAGCGTAGATAACAGAAACTATGGCTACACCTTC. Based on the CDR3 plus reference TRBV9 and TRBJ1-2, the full variable domain is DSGVTQTPKHLITATGQRVTLRCSPRSGDLSVYWYQQSLDQGLQFLIQYYNGEERAKGNILERFSAQQFPDLHSELNLSSLELGDSALYFCASSVDNRNYGYTFGSGTRLTVV.

This chain connects TRBV9 to TRBJ2-5; TRBD1 agrees at 7 bases. Germline CDR1 reads SGDLS; CDR2 reads YYNGEE. The CDR3 spans 15 residues. V gave up 4 bases and J gave up 1 base; unmatched junction bases: 7. CDR3 nucleotide sequence: TGTGCCAGCAGCCCCCGGGACAGCTTCCAAGAGACCCAGTACTTC. This translates into CASSPRDSFQETQYF.

CDR3: CASSLSVNTEAFF. The CDR3 coding sequence is TGTGCCAGCAGCTTATCAGTGAACACTGAAGCTTTCTTT. V and J are TRBV11-3 and TRBJ1-1; no reliable D call. Between the trimmed V and J ends, which lost 2 bases and 0 bases, there was a span of 4 bases. The CDR3 runs to 13 residues. Germline loops: CDR1 SGHNT, CDR2 YENEEA.

The rearrangement joins TRBV11-2 to TRBJ2-3; 7 bases are shared with TRBD2. This CDR3 contains 15 residues. V lost 0 bases and J lost 3; bases outside the gene matches: 3. Germline V gene lookup returns CDR1 SGHAT and CDR2 FQNNGV. CDR3 DNA sequence: TGTGCCAGCAGCTTAGATCCGGGGGGAACAGATACGCAGTATTTT. Its translation is CASSLDPGGTDTQYF.

The count of this clone is one. DNA of the CDR3: TGTGCCAGCAGTGAGGACAACACAGATACGCAGTATTTT. Amino acid sequence: CASSEDNTDTQYF. The gene calls are TRBV6-4 and TRBJ2-3; tentatively, D is TRBD1 (5 bases). This CDR3 has 13 amino acids. CDR1 is MRHNA, CDR2 SNTAGT, per germline. Trimming shortened V by 3 bases and J by 2 bases, and 6 bases separated the two germline ends.

V usage is TRBV4-1 and J usage is TRBJ1-1; TRBD1 is a possible D gene (5 bases). Trimming left V 0 bases short and J 7 bases short, with 12 bases between. CDR3 length: 14 residues. Germline CDR1 reads MGHRA; CDR2 reads YSYEKL. CDR3 in DNA: TGCGCCAGCAGCCAAGATCCGATGGGGGGTGAAGCTTTCTTT. This sequence encodes CASSQDPMGGEAFF.

This clone came up once. This chain joins TRBV6-4 and TRBJ2-3, with 8 bases matching TRBD2. Looked up from germline, CDR1 is MRHNA and CDR2 is SNTAGT. This CDR3 spans 15 amino acids. Losses at the gene ends were 4 bases for V and 2 bases for J; bases not matched to a gene: 5. CDR3 sequence: CASSAGGEVTDTQYF. CDR3 in DNA: TGTGCCAGCAGTGCCGGGGGGGAAGTCACAGATACGCAGTATTTT.

The genes are TRBV9 and TRBJ2-6, with D possibly TRBD1 on 6 matching bases. This CDR3 is 17 amino acids long. The V end was cut by 4 bases, the J end by 2 bases, with 16 bases between. Per germline, CDR1 SGDLS and CDR2 YYNGEE. Here the CDR3 DNA reads TGTGCCAGCAGCTCCCTCAGGGGCCTCCCTGGGGCCAACGTCCTGACTTTC. It codes for CASSSLRGLPGANVLTF.

The chain carries TRBV19 and TRBJ2-1; 11 bases fit TRBD2. V lost 6 bases to trimming and J lost 3 bases; unmatched junction nucleotides: 4. This CDR3 is 15 amino acids long. Germline V gene sequence: CDR1 LNHDA, CDR2 SQIVND (reference sequence). This chain's CDR3 is CASRTGTSGYNEQFF. The CDR3 DNA sequence: TGTGCCAGTAGAACCGGGACTAGCGGCTACAATGAGCAGTTCTTC.